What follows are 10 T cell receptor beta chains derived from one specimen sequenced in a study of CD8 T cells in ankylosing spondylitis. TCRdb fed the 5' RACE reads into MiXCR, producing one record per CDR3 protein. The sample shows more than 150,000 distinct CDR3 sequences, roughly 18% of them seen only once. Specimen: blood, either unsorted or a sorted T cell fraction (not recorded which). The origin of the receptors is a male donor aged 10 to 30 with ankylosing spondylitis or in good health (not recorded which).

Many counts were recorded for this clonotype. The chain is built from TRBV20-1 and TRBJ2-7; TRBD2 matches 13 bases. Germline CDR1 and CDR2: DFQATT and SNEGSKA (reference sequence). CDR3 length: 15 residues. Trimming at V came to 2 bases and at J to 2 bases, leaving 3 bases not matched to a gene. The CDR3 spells CSARPTSGRAYEQYF. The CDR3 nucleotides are TGCAGTGCTAGACCAACTAGCGGGAGGGCCTACGAGCAGTACTTC.

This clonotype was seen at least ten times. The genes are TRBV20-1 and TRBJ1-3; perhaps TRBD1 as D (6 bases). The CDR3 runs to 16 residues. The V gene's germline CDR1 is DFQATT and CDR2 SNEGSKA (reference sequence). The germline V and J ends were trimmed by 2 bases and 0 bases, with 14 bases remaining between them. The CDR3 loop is CSARNTQGRSGNTIYF. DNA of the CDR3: TGCAGTGCTAGAAACACACAGGGTCGCTCTGGAAACACCATATATTTT.

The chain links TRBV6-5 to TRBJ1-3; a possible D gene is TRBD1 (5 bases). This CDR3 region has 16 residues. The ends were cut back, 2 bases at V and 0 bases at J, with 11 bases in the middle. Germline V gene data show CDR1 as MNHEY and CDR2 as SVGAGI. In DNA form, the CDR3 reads TGTGCCAGCAGTTACGTGATGGGGCCCTCTGGAAACACCATATATTTT. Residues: CASSYVMGPSGNTIYF.

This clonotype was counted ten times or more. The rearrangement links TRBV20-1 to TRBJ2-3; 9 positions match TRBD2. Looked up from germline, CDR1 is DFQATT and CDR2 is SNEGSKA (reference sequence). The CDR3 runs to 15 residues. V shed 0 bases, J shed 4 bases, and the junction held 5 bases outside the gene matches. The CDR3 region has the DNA TGCAGTGCTAGAGATGGCGGGAGGGTACCAGATACGCAGTATTTT. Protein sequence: CSARDGGRVPDTQYF.

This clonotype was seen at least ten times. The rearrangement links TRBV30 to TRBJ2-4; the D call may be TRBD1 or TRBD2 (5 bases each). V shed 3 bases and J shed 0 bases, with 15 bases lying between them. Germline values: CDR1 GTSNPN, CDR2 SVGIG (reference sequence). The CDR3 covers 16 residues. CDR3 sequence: CAWRPPGPLAKNIQYF. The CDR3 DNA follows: TGTGCCTGGAGACCTCCGGGGCCCCTAGCCAAAAACATTCAGTACTTC.

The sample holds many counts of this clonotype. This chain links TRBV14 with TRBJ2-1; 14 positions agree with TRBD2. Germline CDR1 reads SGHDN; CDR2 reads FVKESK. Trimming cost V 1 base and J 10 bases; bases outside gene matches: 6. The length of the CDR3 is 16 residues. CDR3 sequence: CASSQGGLAGGSEQFF. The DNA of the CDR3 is TGTGCCAGCAGCCAAGGAGGACTAGCGGGAGGTTCAGAGCAGTTCTTC.

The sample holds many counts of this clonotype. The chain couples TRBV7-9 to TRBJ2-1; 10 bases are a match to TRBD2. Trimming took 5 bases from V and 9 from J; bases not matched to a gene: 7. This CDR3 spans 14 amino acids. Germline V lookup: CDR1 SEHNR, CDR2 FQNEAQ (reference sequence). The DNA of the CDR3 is TGTGCCAGCAGCGCTCTAGCGGGAGTGGTTGAGCAGTTCTTC. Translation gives CASSALAGVVEQFF. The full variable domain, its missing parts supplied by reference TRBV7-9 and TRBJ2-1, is DTGVSQNPRHKITKRGQNVTFRCDPISEHNRLYWYRQTLGQGPEFLTYFQNEAQLEKSRLLSDRFSAERPKGSFSTLEIQRTEQGDSAMYLCASSALAGVVEQFFGPGTRLTVL.

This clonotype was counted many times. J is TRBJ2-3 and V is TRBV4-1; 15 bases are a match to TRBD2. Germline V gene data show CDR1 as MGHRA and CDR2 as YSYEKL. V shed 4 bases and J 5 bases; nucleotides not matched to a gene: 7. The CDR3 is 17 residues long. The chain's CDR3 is CASSRGLAGGPEDTQYF. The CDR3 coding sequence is TGCGCCAGCAGCCGTGGACTAGCGGGAGGGCCGGAAGATACGCAGTATTTT.

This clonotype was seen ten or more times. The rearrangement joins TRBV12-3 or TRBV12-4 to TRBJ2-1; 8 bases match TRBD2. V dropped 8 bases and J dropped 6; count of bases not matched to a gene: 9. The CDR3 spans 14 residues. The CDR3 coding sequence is TGTGCCAGCTCGGGGGGGGGCTCGGTCAATGAGCAGTTCTTC. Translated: CASSGGGSVNEQFF.

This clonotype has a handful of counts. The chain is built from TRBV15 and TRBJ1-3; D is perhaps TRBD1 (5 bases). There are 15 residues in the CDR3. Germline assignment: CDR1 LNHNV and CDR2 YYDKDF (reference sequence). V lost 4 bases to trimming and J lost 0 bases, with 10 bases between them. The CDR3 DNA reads TGTGCCACCAGCACAGGGCGGAGCTCTGGAAACACCATATATTTT. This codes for CATSTGRSSGNTIYF. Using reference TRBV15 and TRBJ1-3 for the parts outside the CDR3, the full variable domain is DAMVIQNPRYQVTQFGKPVTLSCSQTLNHNVMYWYQQKSSQAPKLLFHYYDKDFNNEADTPDNFQSRRPNTSFCFLDIRSPGLGDTAMYLCATSTGRSSGNTIYFGEGSWLTVV.